This T cell receptor (beta chain) was identified in a study of neoadjuvant anti-PD-1 for oral cavity cancer. Study context: Patients without progression got a fourth dose around day 43.

The CDR3 is made up of 18 amino acids. V lost 5 bases to trimming and J lost 1 base; unmatched junction nucleotides: 11. Germline values: CDR1 KGHSH, CDR2 LQKENI. Study-wide results and caveats: Higher pretreatment Treg/Th17 ratios tracked higher pretreatment blood clonality. Each response group had just a few patients in TCR analyses.

The repertoire was sequenced with immunoSEQ multiplex PCR; TCRdb's copy has only in-frame clones and lacks some. Of 60,000 to 80,000 clones listed, more than 60% are singletons. The sample holds a few counts of this clone. The target antigen is unknown. These oral cavity squamous cell carcinomas were HPV-negative and locally advanced. Sequences were derived from PBMCs, sampled before nivolumab (anti-PD-1) treatment. The clonotype was recovered from a person between 40 and 80 years old with oral cavity squamous cell carcinoma. The gene calls are TRBV18 and TRBJ2-7, with 13 bases that match TRBD2. CDR3 sequence reads: CASSTSGTSGTPSYEQYF. The CDR3 coding sequence is TGTGCCAGCTCAACCTCCGGGACTAGCGGGACCCCTTCCTACGAGCAGTACTTC.